These T cell receptor beta chains were read from a single sample in a study of response to subunit inactivated influenza vaccine. MiXCR was run by TCRdb on the RT-PCR reads, yielding one entry per CDR3 protein. The sample has 160,000 or so distinct CDR3 sequences, 9.5% to 13% seen once. The sample in question was non-naive T cells sorted from PBMCs, obtained about 40 days after vaccination. The receptors shown here come from a man aged 45-60 years who received an inactivated influenza vaccine. Both conserved end residues are part of each CDR3. The D gene is left open where the match is weak. Only part of the rows carry a size: once, few, many, or a class if the clone is expanded.

.	TRBV5-1	many	TRBJ2-5	TGCGCCAGCAGCGGAGACGAAGAGACCCAGTACTTC	CASSGDEETQYF
.	TRBV6-2/TRBV6-3	few	TRBJ2-7	TGTGCCAGCAGTCAGTACGAACATACAGGGTCGAAGAGGGTGCAGTACTTC	CASSQYEHTGSKRVQYF
TRBD2	TRBV3-1	few	TRBJ2-5	TGTGCCAGCAGGCGGAGGACTAGCGGGGGACCTCAAGAGACCCAGTACTTC	CASRRRTSGGPQETQYF
.	TRBV5-6	few	TRBJ1-1	TGTGCCAGCAGCTCGACCGTGGGTGCGAACACTGAAGCTTTCTTT	CASSSTVGANTEAFF
TRBD2	TRBV12-3/TRBV12-4	.	TRBJ2-7	TGTGCCTTCAGTTTAGCAAATCCAACTAGCGGGAGGGCCCACGAGCAGTACTTC	CAFSLANPTSGRAHEQYF
TRBD1	TRBV7-6	few	TRBJ2-1	TGTGCCAGCAGCTTTAACAGGGGCGGTGAGCAGTTCTTC	CASSFNRGGEQFF
TRBD2	TRBV20-1	many	TRBJ2-7	TGCAGTGCGGGGGACTACCACTCCTACGAGCAGTACTTC	CSAGDYHSYEQYF
.	TRBV4-1	medium-sized	TRBJ1-1	TGCGCCAGCAGCTCAGAAGGGAATCTGGGCGCTGAAGCTTTCTTT	CASSSEGNLGAEAFF
.	TRBV7-9	few	TRBJ1-1	TGTGCCAGCAGCGTACAGGGCGGGAACACTGAAGCTTTCTTT	CASSVQGGNTEAFF
TRBD2	TRBV5-1	many	TRBJ2-3	TGCGCCAGCAGTTTCGGGACTAGCGGGAGGGCCGCAGATACGCAGTATTTT	CASSFGTSGRAADTQYF
.	TRBV10-3	few	TRBJ2-2	TGTGCCATCAGTGAGTCTAGGACTGCTAGGCCCGACGGGGAGCTGTTTTTT	CAISESRTARPDGELFF
.	TRBV4-3	few	TRBJ2-3	TGCGCCAGCAGCCAAGATACCAGGGTTGGTTTTACGCAGTATTTT	CASSQDTRVGFTQYF
.	TRBV30	.	TRBJ2-3	TGTGCCTGGACCGTAGGAGGGTTTGTTACGCAGTATTTT	CAWTVGGFVTQYF
TRBD1	TRBV24-1	many	TRBJ2-2	TGTGCCACCAGTGATTTAGGGACAGGGCCCACCGGGGAGCTGTTTTTT	CATSDLGTGPTGELFF
.	TRBV7-9	few	TRBJ2-1	TGTGCCAGCAGCTTGTTCGGGAGCGGTAGCTCCTACAATGAGCAGTTCTTC	CASSLFGSGSSYNEQFF
TRBD2	TRBV6-5	few	TRBJ2-5	TGTGCCAGCAGTTACAATCCCTTTAGCGGGGGGGCCTTAGAGACCCAGTACTTC	CASSYNPFSGGALETQYF
.	TRBV10-2	many	TRBJ1-4	TGCGCCAGCAGTGAGTCGACCCTCTGGCGGACTAATGAAAAACTGTTTTTT	CASSESTLWRTNEKLFF
.	TRBV2	.	TRBJ2-5	TGTGCCAGCATGGGGACGGATGGGAATATCAATGTAAGAGAGACCCAGTACTTC	CASMGTDGNINVRETQYF
.	TRBV7-2	few	TRBJ2-5	TGTGCCAGCAGGGCCGGTGGCGCGGGGAGCATAGGGACCCAGTACTTC	CASRAGGAGSIGTQYF
TRBD2	TRBV29-1	few	TRBJ2-3	TGCAGCGTTGACAGTAGCGGGAGATACACAGATACGCAGTATTTT	CSVDSSGRYTDTQYF
TRBD1	TRBV7-9	few	TRBJ1-5	TGTGCCAGCAGCATGACAGGGGAGAATCAGCCCCAGCATTTT	CASSMTGENQPQHF
.	TRBV5-1	medium-sized	TRBJ2-7	TGCGCCAGCAGCCCTACCTACGAGGATTTAGGGAGAGAGCAGTACTTC	CASSPTYEDLGREQYF
.	TRBV4-1	many	TRBJ1-1	TGCGCCAGCAGCCAAGATCAGGCCATTTTGGGCAGGAACACTGAAGCTTTCTTT	CASSQDQAILGRNTEAFF
TRBD1	TRBV4-3	few	TRBJ1-2	TGCGCCAGCAGCCAAGGGGCAGGGGGTGAGGGCACCTTC	CASSQGAGGEGTF
.	TRBV10-3	few	TRBJ2-3	TGTGCCATCAGTGAGTCGGGCGGGGCCTCCACAGATACGCAGTATTTT	CAISESGGASTDTQYF
.	TRBV3-1	few	TRBJ1-6	TGTGCCAGCAGCCAAGAGCTACAACAGTCCTATAATTCACCCCTCCACTTT	CASSQELQQSYNSPLHF
.	TRBV7-2	.	TRBJ2-7	TGTGCCAGCAGCTTAGACTGGACGAACGAGCAGTACTTC	CASSLDWTNEQYF
TRBD2	TRBV12-3/TRBV12-4	many	TRBJ2-5	TGTGCCAGCAGCCCCTCGACTAGCGGGGTACTCCAAGAGACCCAGTACTTC	CASSPSTSGVLQETQYF